Following are 15 T cell receptor beta chains from one sample sequenced in a study of T and B cells in COVID-19 patients. BIOMED2 TRB-A/B primer pools were used in multiplex TRB PCR. TCRdb called the multiplex PCR reads again in MiXCR, with one record for every CDR3 protein. Among 8,000 to 10,000 distinct CDR3 sequences listed, around 27% were seen once. Each TRB amplification used about 250-550 ng of genomic DNA from blood. The source material was blood. These receptors were obtained from a human donor who had recovered from COVID-19.

Turning to this clonotype: A much bigger clone sits one base away, suggesting this may be a read error. V usage is TRBV6-2 or TRBV6-3 and J usage is TRBJ2-3; 9 nucleotides match TRBD2. TRBJ2-5 explains the end of the DNA better; the J call may be wrong. The CDR3 contains 15 residues. Germline V gives CDR1 MNHEY, CDR2 SVGEGT. CDR3 sequence reads: CASSEVASGIETQYF. The CDR3 coding sequence is TGTGCCAGCAGTGAAGTGGCTAGCGGGATAGAGACCCAGTACTTC.

The J gene is TRBJ2-1, the V gene TRBV18; a weak D match, TRBD2 (6 bases). Trimming shortened V by 3 bases and J by 4 bases, and 13 bases separated the two germline ends. This CDR3 region has 15 residues. Germline V gene data show CDR1 as KGHSH and CDR2 as LQKENI. Here the CDR3 DNA reads TGTGCCAGCTCACCCGTAACGGGGGTATACAATGAGCAGTTCTTC. Translation: CASSPVTGVYNEQFF.

This clonotype is categorized as medium-sized. This chain connects TRBV27 to TRBJ2-5; 12 bases line up with TRBD2. Germline V gene data show CDR1 as MNHEY and CDR2 as SMNVEV (reference sequence). V lost 3 bases, J lost 5 bases, and 10 bases stayed unmatched. There are 17 residues in the CDR3. The CDR3 reads CASSFGDTSGGRETQYF. The CDR3 bases are TGTGCCAGCAGTTTTGGGGATACTAGCGGGGGGCGGGAGACCCAGTACTTC.

V gene TRBV19 combines with J gene TRBJ2-5, with a weak D call TRBD1 (7 bases). CDR3 length: 13 residues. The germline CDR1 and CDR2 sequences are LNHDA and SQIVND (reference sequence). V was clipped by 4 bases and J by 5 bases, with 11 bases between them. The CDR3 DNA sequence: TGTGCCAGTAGTAGCGGGACAGCGGAGACCCAGTACTTC. Amino acid sequence: CASSSGTAETQYF. The whole variable domain, filled in from reference TRBV19 and TRBJ2-5, reads DGGITQSPKYLFRKEGQNVTLSCEQNLNHDAMYWYRQDPGQGLRLIYYSQIVNDFQKGDIAEGYSVSREKKESFPLTVTSAQKNPTAFYLCASSSGTAETQYFGPGTRLLVL.

This chain uses TRBV6-4 with TRBJ2-2, with D hard to call. The V gene's germline CDR1 is MRHNA and CDR2 SNTAGT. The CDR3 runs 15 residues. With 0 bases removed from V and 4 bases from J, the gap between germline ends came to 9 bases. CDR3 residues: CASSDSSASTGELFF. CDR3 in DNA: TGTGCCAGCAGTGACTCAAGCGCGTCCACCGGGGAGCTGTTTTTT.

This clonotype has only a few counts. The CDR3 DNA follows: TGTGCCAGCAGTTCAGGGGGACAGGGCCTTCAGCCCCAGCATTTT. This sequence encodes CASSSGGQGLQPQHF. The rearrangement joins TRBV27 to TRBJ1-5, with 9 bases identical to TRBD1. This CDR3 contains 15 residues. The germline CDR1 and CDR2 sequences are MNHEY and SMNVEV (reference sequence). V was clipped by 4 bases and J by 6 bases; unmatched bases: 7.

This clonotype showed up just a few times. The chain joins TRBV11-1 to TRBJ2-1; 14 positions match TRBD2. Germline V gene data show CDR1 as SGHAT and CDR2 as FQDESV (reference sequence). V trimming: 4 bases; J trimming: 9 bases; junction bases outside the gene matches: 2. CDR3 length: 14 residues. This CDR3 is CASSWTSGGTEQFF. CDR3 sequence (DNA): TGTGCCAGCAGCTGGACTAGCGGGGGGACTGAGCAGTTCTTC.

The chain uses TRBV12-3 or TRBV12-4 and TRBJ2-3; D ambiguous. Trimming shortened V by 4 bases and J by 3 bases, and 17 bases separated the two germline ends. The CDR3 has 16 residues. CDR3 residues: CASSSRRHGETDTQYF. The CDR3 DNA sequence: TGTGCCAGCAGTTCCCGCCGCCACGGAGAAACAGATACGCAGTATTTT.

This clonotype is medium-sized by share. This chain joins TRBV6-2 or TRBV6-3 and TRBJ2-7, with TRBD2 as a possible D gene (5 bases). The CDR3 is made up of 16 amino acids. The germline V gene has CDR1 MNHEY and CDR2 SVGEGT. The V and J ends lost 7 bases and 5 bases respectively, with 24 bases between them. CDR3 residues: CASTLRRQPPGDEQYF. The CDR3 coding sequence is TGTGCCAGCACCCTCAGGAGGCAGCCACCCGGGGACGAGCAGTACTTC.

The chain links TRBV20-1 to TRBJ1-2; 8 nucleotides agree with TRBD1. With V trimmed by 8 bases and J by 5 bases, 7 bases remained unmatched. Germline assignment: CDR1 DFQATT and CDR2 SNEGSKA (reference sequence). CDR3 length: 12 residues. CDR3 nucleotide sequence: TGCAGTTCGGGACAGGCGCTATATGGCTACACCTTC. This encodes CSSGQALYGYTF.

This clonotype was recorded many times. V is TRBV12-3 or TRBV12-4 and J is TRBJ1-1; maybe TRBD1 (6 bases). The V gene lost 3 bases and the J gene lost 2 bases, with 16 bases spanning the gap. This CDR3 contains 16 residues. CDR3 DNA: TGTGCCAGCAGTTTTAGGCAGGTGGGGGCTAACACTGAAGCTTTCTTT. Its translation: CASSFRQVGANTEAFF.

This clonotype is medium-sized in the sample. This chain uses TRBV27 with TRBJ1-2; possibly TRBD1 for D (5 bases). The V and J ends lost 10 bases and 6 bases respectively, with 21 bases between them. The CDR3 runs to 14 residues. Germline CDR1 reads MNHEY; CDR2 reads SMNVEV (reference sequence). The CDR3 sequence: CATREAGRPHGYTF. The CDR3 nucleotides read TGTGCCACCCGGGAGGCAGGGAGGCCGCATGGCTACACCTTC.

The chain employs TRBV20-1 and TRBJ1-1; weak D call: TRBD1 (5 bases). The CDR3 totals 14 residues. The V gene's germline CDR1 is DFQATT and CDR2 SNEGSKA (reference sequence). V was cut by 3 bases and J by 0 bases, with 11 bases left in between. CDR3 in DNA: TGCAGTGCTAGTGGGGGACGGTTGAACACTGAAGCTTTCTTT. Translating gives CSASGGRLNTEAFF.

A note on this clonotype: At one end the junction does not follow the germline gene, possibly because of a read error. V gene TRBV4-3 combines with J gene TRBJ1-2; D is uncertain. CDR1 and CDR2 (germline): LGHNA, YSLEER. The CDR3 spans 15 residues. As DNA, the CDR3 is TGCGCCGGCAGCCAAGATTACAAGGGTAACTATGGCTACACCTTC. Translation: CAGSQDYKGNYGYTF.

The V call is TRBV7-9, the J call TRBJ2-7; 7 nucleotides match TRBD1. After removal of 3 bases from V and 3 bases from J, the junction contained 2 bases not matched to a gene. CDR1 and CDR2 from the germline V gene are SEHNR and FQNEAQ (reference sequence). The CDR3 sequence is 13 residues long. CDR3 DNA: TGTGCCAGCAGCTTTGACAGGGACTACGAGCAGTACTTC. It translates to CASSFDRDYEQYF.